This T cell receptor beta chain appears in the sequencing data of a study of sequential checkpoint blockade in melanoma. Data came from immunoSEQ multiplex PCR; TCRdb stores just in-frame clones and leaves some out. The repertoire includes tens of thousands of clones, around 80% of them detected once, and 17% sits in the top ten. Treatment denoted: randomized to nivolumab then ipilimumab (arm A) or the reverse (arm B). V was cut by 1 base and J by 3 bases, with 11 bases left in between. CDR1 SQVTM and CDR2 ANQGSEA come from the germline V gene. The CDR3 has 14 amino acids. This TCR derives from a human donor with melanoma. The sample here was CD8+ T cells sorted from blood (inferred from file names), taken from a patient given nivolumab and ipilimumab in sequence. This rearrangement joins TRBV29-1 to TRBJ2-3; maybe TRBD1 (6 bases). CDR3 coding DNA: TGCAGCGTTGAAGCCCTGGACAGTACAGATACGCAGTATTTT. Its translation: CSVEALDSTDTQYF.